These 22 T cell receptor beta chains originate from one sample sequenced in a study of blood T cell repertoires in COVID-19. Libraries were prepared by immunoSEQ multiplex PCR; TCRdb keeps only in-frame clonotypes and omits some of them. The table has about 250,000 clones, 88% seen once; the top ten hold over 1.1%. The sample consisted of peripheral blood. These TCRs come from a man older than 75 with acute or convalescent COVID-19.

V usage is TRBV6-5 and J usage is TRBJ2-1; 7 positions match TRBD1. CDR3 length equals 12 residues. V was clipped by 6 bases and J by 7 bases; unmatched bases: 3. Germline CDR1 reads MNHEY; CDR2 reads SVGAGI. The CDR3 DNA sequence: TGTGCCAGCAGAACACAGGGGAATGAGCAGTTCTTC. Protein product: CASRTQGNEQFF.

The rearrangement joins TRBV5-1 to TRBJ2-7; the match to TRBD2 covers 9 bases. Germline V CDR1 and CDR2: SGHRS, YFSETQ. V lost 2 bases, J lost 5 bases, and 8 bases stayed unmatched. The CDR3 is 15 residues long. CDR3 sequence: CASSFPREGQDEQYF. The CDR3 DNA is TGCGCCAGCAGCTTCCCGCGGGAGGGCCAAGACGAGCAGTACTTC.

The chain couples TRBV15 to TRBJ2-4, with 10 bases identical to TRBD1. The CDR3 runs 17 residues. Germline trimming cut 1 base from V and 8 bases from J; bases unmatched to any gene: 11. Germline V gene data show CDR1 as LNHNV and CDR2 as YYDKDF (reference sequence). CDR3 in DNA: TGTGCCACCAGCAGAGTCGCAAGGGGACAGGGGCGAGACATTCAGTACTTC. Translating gives CATSRVARGQGRDIQYF.

The V and J genes are TRBV7-2 and TRBJ2-3; the match to TRBD1 covers 8 bases. The CDR3 length is 15 residues. Losses at the gene ends were 4 bases for V and 2 bases for J; bases not matched to a gene: 5. Germline V gene data show CDR1 as SGHTA and CDR2 as FQGNSA. CDR3 in DNA: TGTGCCAGCAGCTCGAGGACAGGGTACACAGATACGCAGTATTTT. This sequence encodes CASSSRTGYTDTQYF.

The CDR3 is CASSVSSLAGVTDTQYF. The DNA for the CDR3 is TGTGCCAGCAGCGTTTCCTCACTAGCGGGAGTCACAGATACGCAGTATTTT. This rearrangement joins TRBV9 to TRBJ2-3; 11 nucleotides line up with TRBD2. V shed 2 bases and J 2 bases; nucleotides not matched to a gene: 7. CDR1 is SGDLS and CDR2 is YYNGEE in the germline V gene. The CDR3 covers 17 residues.

The V and J genes are TRBV4-2 and TRBJ1-5; the D gene is possibly TRBD1 (5 bases). The CDR3 contains 13 residues. Germline V CDR1 and CDR2: LGHNA, YNFKEQ. Trimming cost V 4 bases and J 4 bases, with 8 bases left between them. The CDR3: CASSLQENQPQHF. The CDR3 nucleotides are TGTGCCAGCAGCCTACAGGAGAATCAGCCCCAGCATTTT.

The DNA of the CDR3 is TGTGCCAGCAGCTCCCAGGGCCTGAACACTGAAGCTTTCTTT. This sequence encodes CASSSQGLNTEAFF. V gene TRBV6-6 combines with J gene TRBJ1-1; tentatively, D is TRBD1 (5 bases). The CDR3 runs to 14 residues. V was shortened by 6 bases and J by 0 bases, with 11 bases between the two germline ends. Looked up from germline, CDR1 is MNHNY and CDR2 is SVGAGI (reference sequence).

The chain couples TRBV6-2 or TRBV6-3 to TRBJ1-5; D is perhaps TRBD1 (6 bases). Trimming shortened V by 5 bases and J by 4 bases, and 9 bases separated the two germline ends. This CDR3 region has 13 residues. Germline CDR1 and CDR2: MNHEY and SVGEGT. CDR3 in amino acids: CASSATGNQPQHF. The CDR3 DNA reads as TGTGCCAGCAGTGCAACAGGGAATCAGCCCCAGCATTTT.

The CDR3 DNA reads TGCAGCGTTCTCTATAATGAAAAACTGTTTTTT. Protein product: CSVLYNEKLFF. V usage is TRBV29-1 and J usage is TRBJ1-4; no definite D call. The CDR3 covers 11 residues. The V gene's germline CDR1 is SQVTM and CDR2 ANQGSEA. The germline V and J ends were trimmed by 5 bases and 4 bases, with 5 bases remaining between them.

The chain uses TRBV3-1 (or the pseudogene TRBV3-2) and TRBJ2-1; D unclear. This CDR3 has 13 amino acids. V was trimmed by 6 bases and J by 5 bases, leaving 11 bases between them. CDR1 and CDR2 (germline): LGHDT, YNNKEL (reference sequence). The CDR3 sequence: CASSRIPDNEQFF. The CDR3 bases are TGTGCCAGCAGTCGAATCCCGGACAATGAGCAGTTCTTC.

The chain uses TRBV6-1 and TRBJ1-4; D is possibly TRBD1 (5 bases). Between the trimmed V and J ends, which lost 0 bases and 10 bases, there was a span of 27 bases. The CDR3 consists of 19 residues. Germline V lookup: CDR1 MNHNS, CDR2 SASEGT. The CDR3 loop reads CASSEAIPGLGPLGGKLFF. CDR3 nucleotide sequence: TGTGCCAGCAGTGAAGCGATCCCCGGTTTGGGACCGCTGGGGGGAAAACTGTTTTTT.

The V and J genes are TRBV11-3 and TRBJ2-1; 8 bases are shared with TRBD1. After removal of 0 bases from V and 2 bases from J, the junction contained 9 bases not matched to a gene. The CDR3 sequence is 18 residues long. The V gene's germline CDR1 is SGHNT and CDR2 YENEEA. The CDR3 DNA reads as TGTGCCAGCAGCTTAGAGGGGGGTGGACAGGGAACCTACAATGAGCAGTTCTTC. Amino acid sequence: CASSLEGGGQGTYNEQFF.

The rearrangement joins TRBV7-2 to TRBJ1-5; TRBD1 is a possible D gene (6 bases). CDR3 length: 14 residues. Trimming took off 3 bases at V and 6 bases at J, with 12 bases between the two ends. Germline CDR1 reads SGHTA; CDR2 reads FQGNSA. The CDR3 loop is CASSLGHGGQPQHF. The CDR3 DNA sequence: TGTGCCAGCAGCTTGGGACACGGCGGTCAGCCCCAGCATTTT.

The V and J genes are TRBV7-6 and TRBJ2-1, with 9 bases matching TRBD2. V was clipped by 5 bases and J by 7 bases; unmatched bases: 12. The germline gives CDR1 SGHVS, CDR2 FNYEAQ. This CDR3 has 16 residues. The CDR3 DNA reads as TGTGCCAGCAGCCCCCTCCGGCTAGCGGGAAATAATGAGCAGTTCTTC. Translated, it gives CASSPLRLAGNNEQFF. The variable domain in full, completed from reference TRBV7-6 and TRBJ2-1, reads GAGVSQSPRYKVTKRGQDVALRCDPISGHVSLYWYRQALGQGPEFLTYFNYEAQQDKSGLPNDRFSAERPEGSISTLTIQRTEQRDSAMYRCASSPLRLAGNNEQFFGPGTRLTVL.

The J gene is TRBJ1-2, the V gene TRBV11-2; TRBD1 might be the D (5 bases). The germline CDR1 and CDR2 sequences are SGHAT and FQNNGV. CDR3 length: 15 residues. V lost 3 bases and J lost 6, with 17 bases in between. CDR3 nucleotides: TGTGCCAGCAGCTTCGGGACGGGATGGGGGGATGGCTACACCTTC. Translating it yields CASSFGTGWGDGYTF. Supplemented by reference TRBV11-2 and TRBJ1-2, the full variable domain reads EAGVAQSPRYKIIEKRQSVAFWCNPISGHATLYWYQQILGQGPKLLIQFQNNGVVDDSQLPKDRFSAERLKGVDSTLKIQPAKLEDSAVYLCASSFGTGWGDGYTFGSGTRLTVV.

The sample holds one count of this clone. This chain connects TRBV6-5 to TRBJ1-5, with D possibly TRBD1 on 6 matching bases. Trimming took 6 bases from V and 2 from J, leaving 14 bases between them. CDR1 is MNHEY, CDR2 SVGAGI, per germline. The CDR3 covers 15 residues. This chain's CDR3 is CASRDGGAGNQPQHF. Here the CDR3 DNA reads TGTGCCAGCAGAGACGGGGGGGCGGGCAATCAGCCCCAGCATTTT.

The chain has TRBV6-1 and TRBJ2-3; TRBD2 aligns across 11 bases. The CDR3 is made up of 17 amino acids. V was clipped by 1 base and J by 0 bases; unmatched bases: 3. Germline loops: CDR1 MNHNS, CDR2 SASEGT. The CDR3 reads CASSEEGTSGSTDTQYF. DNA for the CDR3: TGTGCCAGCAGTGAAGAGGGGACTAGCGGAAGCACAGATACGCAGTATTTT.

This clone was picked up one time. The chain has TRBV4-3 and TRBJ1-4; 8 positions agree with TRBD1. Germline V lookup: CDR1 LGHNA, CDR2 YSLEER. The CDR3 extends over 15 amino acids. V lost 1 base to trimming and J lost 6 bases; unmatched junction nucleotides: 4. In DNA form, the CDR3 reads TGCGCCAGCAGCCAAGGTGGGACAGGAGATGAAAAACTGTTTTTT. Protein: CASSQGGTGDEKLFF.

CDR3 protein: CASSGTLTPGLAGTPPGANVLTF. In nucleotides, the CDR3 is TGTGCCAGCAGCGGAACCTTAACGCCGGGACTAGCGGGAACCCCACCGGGGGCCAACGTCCTGACTTTC. This sequence joins TRBV9 and TRBJ2-6; TRBD2 agrees at 13 bases. V dropped 3 bases and J dropped 4; count of bases not matched to a gene: 22. CDR3 length: 23 residues. Germline V gene sequence: CDR1 SGDLS, CDR2 YYNGEE.

V and J are TRBV27 and TRBJ1-5; D gene unclear. The CDR3 is 17 amino acids. The V gene's germline CDR1 is MNHEY and CDR2 SMNVEV (reference sequence). The V end was cut by 5 bases, the J end by 2 bases, with 19 bases between. CDR3 sequence reads: CASSRSWRQNGNQPQHF. As DNA, the CDR3 is TGTGCCAGCAGTCGGTCCTGGCGGCAGAATGGCAATCAGCCCCAGCATTTT.

V usage is TRBV5-1 and J usage is TRBJ2-1; 11 bases agree with TRBD2. Losses at the gene ends were 4 bases for V and 0 bases for J; bases not matched to a gene: 3. CDR3 length equals 16 residues. CDR1 is SGHRS and CDR2 is YFSETQ in the germline V gene. The CDR3 sequence is CASSSTSGSSYNEQFF. CDR3 bases: TGCGCCAGCAGCAGTACTAGCGGGAGCTCCTACAATGAGCAGTTCTTC.

V and J are TRBV29-1 and TRBJ1-2; 7 nucleotides line up with TRBD1. The J segment lost 3 bases and the V segment lost 7 bases, leaving 5 bases of the junction unmatched. Germline V CDR1 and CDR2: SQVTM, ANQGSEA. The length of the CDR3 is 12 residues. CDR3 nucleotide sequence: TGCAGCGCCCGCGGGACAGACTATGGCTACACCTTC. Its translation is CSARGTDYGYTF.